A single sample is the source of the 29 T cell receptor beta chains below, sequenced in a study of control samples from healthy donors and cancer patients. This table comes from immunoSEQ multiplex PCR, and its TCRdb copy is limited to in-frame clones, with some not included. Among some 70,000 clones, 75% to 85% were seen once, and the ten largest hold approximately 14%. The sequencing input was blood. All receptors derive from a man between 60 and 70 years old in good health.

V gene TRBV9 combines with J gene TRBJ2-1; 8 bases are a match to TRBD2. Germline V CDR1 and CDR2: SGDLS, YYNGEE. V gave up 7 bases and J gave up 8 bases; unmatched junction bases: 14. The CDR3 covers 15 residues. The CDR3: CASSPGSGSADEQFF. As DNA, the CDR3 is TGTGCCAGCTCCCCCGGGAGCGGGAGTGCAGATGAGCAGTTCTTC.

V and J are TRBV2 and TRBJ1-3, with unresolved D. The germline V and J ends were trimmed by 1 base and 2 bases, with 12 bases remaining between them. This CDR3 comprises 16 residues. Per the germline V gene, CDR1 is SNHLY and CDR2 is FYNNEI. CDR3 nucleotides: TGTGCCAGCAGTGAAGAGGAGAGGTCAGCTGGAAACACCATATATTTT. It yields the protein CASSEEERSAGNTIYF.

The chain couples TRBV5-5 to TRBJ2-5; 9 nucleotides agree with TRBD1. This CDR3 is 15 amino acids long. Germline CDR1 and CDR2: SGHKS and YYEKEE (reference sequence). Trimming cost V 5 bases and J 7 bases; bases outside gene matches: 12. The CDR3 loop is CASSLTGGVLGTQYF. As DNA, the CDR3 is TGTGCCAGCAGTCTGACAGGGGGAGTATTGGGGACCCAGTACTTC.

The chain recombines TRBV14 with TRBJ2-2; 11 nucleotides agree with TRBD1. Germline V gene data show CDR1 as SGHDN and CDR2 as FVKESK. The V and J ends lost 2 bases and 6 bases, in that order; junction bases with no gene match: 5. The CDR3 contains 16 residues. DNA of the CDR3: TGTGCCAGCAGCCAACTGGACAGGGGGCCCGCCGGGGAGCTGTTTTTT. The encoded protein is CASSQLDRGPAGELFF. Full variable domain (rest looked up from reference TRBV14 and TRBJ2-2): EAGVTQFPSHSVIEKGQTVTLRCDPISGHDNLYWYRRVMGKEIKFLLHFVKESKQDESGMPNNRFLAERTGGTYSTLKVQPAELEDSGVYFCASSQLDRGPAGELFFGEGSRLTVL.

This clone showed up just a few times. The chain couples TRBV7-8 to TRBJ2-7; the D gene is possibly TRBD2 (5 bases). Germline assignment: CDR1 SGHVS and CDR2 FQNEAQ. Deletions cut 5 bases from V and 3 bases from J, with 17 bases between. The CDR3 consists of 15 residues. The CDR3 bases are TGTGCCAGCAGCGCTGGAGGAGGTGCGAGCTACGAGCAGTACTTC. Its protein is CASSAGGGASYEQYF.

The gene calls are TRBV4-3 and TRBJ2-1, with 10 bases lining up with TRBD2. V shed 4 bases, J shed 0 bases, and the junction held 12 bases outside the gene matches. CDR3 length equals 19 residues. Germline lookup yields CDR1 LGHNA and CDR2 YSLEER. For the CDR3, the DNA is TGCGCCAGCAGCCCTGGAACTAGCGGGGTGTCAAGCTCCTACAATGAGCAGTTCTTC. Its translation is CASSPGTSGVSSSYNEQFF.

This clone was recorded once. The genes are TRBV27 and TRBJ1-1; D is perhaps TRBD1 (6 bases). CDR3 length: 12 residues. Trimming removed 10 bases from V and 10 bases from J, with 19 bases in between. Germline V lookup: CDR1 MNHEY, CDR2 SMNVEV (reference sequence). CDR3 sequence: CANQNRVGAAFF. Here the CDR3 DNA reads TGTGCCAACCAGAACAGGGTTGGGGCAGCTTTCTTT.

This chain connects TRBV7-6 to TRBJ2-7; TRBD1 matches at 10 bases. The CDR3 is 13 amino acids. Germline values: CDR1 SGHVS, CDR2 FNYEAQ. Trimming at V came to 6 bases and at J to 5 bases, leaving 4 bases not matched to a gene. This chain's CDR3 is CASSRDRGDEQYF. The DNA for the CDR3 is TGTGCCAGCAGTCGGGACAGGGGCGACGAGCAGTACTTC.

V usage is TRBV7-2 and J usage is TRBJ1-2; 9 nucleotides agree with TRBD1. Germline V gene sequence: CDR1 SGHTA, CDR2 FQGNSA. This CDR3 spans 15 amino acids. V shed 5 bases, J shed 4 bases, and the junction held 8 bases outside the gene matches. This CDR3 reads CASSDPGQGAYGYTF. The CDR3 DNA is TGTGCCAGCAGCGACCCGGGACAGGGAGCCTATGGCTACACCTTC.

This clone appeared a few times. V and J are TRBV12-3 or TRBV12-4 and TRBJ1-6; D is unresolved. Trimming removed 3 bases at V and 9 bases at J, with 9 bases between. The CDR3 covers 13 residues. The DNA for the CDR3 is TGTGCCAGCAGTTTGGCCGTTGGTTCACCCCTCCACTTT. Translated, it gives CASSLAVGSPLHF.

In DNA, the CDR3 is TGTGCCAGCAGCTTGGTGGGTCTACCTAACGAGCAGTACTTC. Amino acids: CASSLVGLPNEQYF. The chain carries TRBV5-6 and TRBJ2-7; D remains unclear. This CDR3 spans 14 amino acids. Between the trimmed V and J ends, which lost 0 bases and 5 bases, there was a span of 12 bases. Germline CDR1 reads SGHDT; CDR2 reads YYEEEE.

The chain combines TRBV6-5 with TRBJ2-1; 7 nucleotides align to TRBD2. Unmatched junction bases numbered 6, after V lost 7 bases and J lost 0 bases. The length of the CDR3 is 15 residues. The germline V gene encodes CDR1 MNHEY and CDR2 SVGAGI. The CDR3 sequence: CASTRAGNSYNEQFF. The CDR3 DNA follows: TGTGCCAGCACCCGAGCGGGAAACTCCTACAATGAGCAGTTCTTC.

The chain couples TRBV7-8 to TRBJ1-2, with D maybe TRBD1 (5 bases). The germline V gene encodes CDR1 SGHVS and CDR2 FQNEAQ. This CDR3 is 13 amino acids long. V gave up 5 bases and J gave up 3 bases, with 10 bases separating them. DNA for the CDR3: TGTGCCAGCAGCCCCAGGGAGGACTATGGCTACACCTTC. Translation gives CASSPREDYGYTF.

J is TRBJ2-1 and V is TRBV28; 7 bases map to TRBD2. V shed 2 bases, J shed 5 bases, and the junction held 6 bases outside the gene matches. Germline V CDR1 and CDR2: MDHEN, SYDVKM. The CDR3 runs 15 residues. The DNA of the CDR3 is TGTGCCAGCAGTTTAGGCGGGAGCGGCCACAATGAGCAGTTCTTC. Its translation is CASSLGGSGHNEQFF.

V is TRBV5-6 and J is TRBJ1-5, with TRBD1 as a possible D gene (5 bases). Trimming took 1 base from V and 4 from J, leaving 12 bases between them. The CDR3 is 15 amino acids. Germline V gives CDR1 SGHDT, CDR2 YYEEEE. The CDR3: CASSLRGTPNQPQHF. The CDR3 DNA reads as TGTGCCAGCAGCTTGCGGGGGACCCCAAATCAGCCCCAGCATTTT.

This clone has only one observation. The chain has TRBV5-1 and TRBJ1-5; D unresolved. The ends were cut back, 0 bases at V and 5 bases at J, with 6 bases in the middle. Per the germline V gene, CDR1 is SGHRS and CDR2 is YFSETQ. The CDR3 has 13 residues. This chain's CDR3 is CASSLGTDQPQHF. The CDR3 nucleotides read TGCGCCAGCAGCTTGGGAACAGATCAGCCCCAGCATTTT.

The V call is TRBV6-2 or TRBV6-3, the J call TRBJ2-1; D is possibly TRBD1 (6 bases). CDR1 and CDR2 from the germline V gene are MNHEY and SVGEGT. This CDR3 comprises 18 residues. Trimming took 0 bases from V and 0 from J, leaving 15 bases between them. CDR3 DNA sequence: TGTGCCAGCAGTTACTCCGAAGGACAGTTTTCCTCCTACAATGAGCAGTTCTTC. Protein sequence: CASSYSEGQFSSYNEQFF.

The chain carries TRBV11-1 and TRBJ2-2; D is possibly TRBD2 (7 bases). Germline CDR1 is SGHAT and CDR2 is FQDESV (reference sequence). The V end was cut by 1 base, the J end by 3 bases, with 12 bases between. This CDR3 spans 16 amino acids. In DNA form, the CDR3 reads TGTGCCAGCAGCTTAGGGAGAGGGGGGGACACCGGGGAGCTGTTTTTT. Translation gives CASSLGRGGDTGELFF. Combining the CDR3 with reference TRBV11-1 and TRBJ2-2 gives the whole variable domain EAEVAQSPRYKITEKSQAVAFWCDPISGHATLYWYRQILGQGPELLVQFQDESVVDDSQLPKDRFSAERLKGVDSTLKIQPAELGDSAMYLCASSLGRGGDTGELFFGEGSRLTVL.

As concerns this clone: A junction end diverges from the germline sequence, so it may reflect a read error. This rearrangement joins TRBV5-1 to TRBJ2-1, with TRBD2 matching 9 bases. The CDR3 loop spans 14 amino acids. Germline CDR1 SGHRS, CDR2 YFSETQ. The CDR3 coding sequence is TGCGCCAGCAGCTTGGCCGCGGCGGGAGGGCTCCCGATCTTC. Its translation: CASSLAAAGGLPIF.

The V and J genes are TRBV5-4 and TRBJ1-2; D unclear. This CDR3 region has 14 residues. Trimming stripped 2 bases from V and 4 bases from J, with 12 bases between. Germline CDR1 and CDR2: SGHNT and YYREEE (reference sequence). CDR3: CASSFPRGPYGYTF. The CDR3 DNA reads TGTGCCAGCAGCTTCCCTAGAGGCCCCTATGGCTACACCTTC. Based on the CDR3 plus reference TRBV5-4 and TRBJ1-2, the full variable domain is ETGVTQSPTHLIKTRGQQVTLRCSSQSGHNTVSWYQQALGQGPQFIFQYYREEENGRGNFPPRFSGLQFPNYSSELNVNALELDDSALYLCASSFPRGPYGYTFGSGTRLTVV.

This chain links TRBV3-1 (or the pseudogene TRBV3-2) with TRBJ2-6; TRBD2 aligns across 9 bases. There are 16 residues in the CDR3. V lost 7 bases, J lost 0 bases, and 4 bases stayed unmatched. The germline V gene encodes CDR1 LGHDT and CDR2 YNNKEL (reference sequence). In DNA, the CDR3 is TGTGCCAGCACCGGGACTAGCAACTCTGGGGCCAACGTCCTGACTTTC. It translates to CASTGTSNSGANVLTF.

CDR3 sequence reads: CASSPGSGRTYNEQFF. Written as DNA, the CDR3 is TGTGCCAGCTCACCAGGGAGCGGGAGGACCTACAATGAGCAGTTCTTC. V usage is TRBV18 and J usage is TRBJ2-1; 9 bases map to TRBD2. Trimming cost V 2 bases and J 2 bases; bases outside gene matches: 4. This CDR3 is built from 16 residues. Looked up from germline, CDR1 is KGHSH and CDR2 is LQKENI.

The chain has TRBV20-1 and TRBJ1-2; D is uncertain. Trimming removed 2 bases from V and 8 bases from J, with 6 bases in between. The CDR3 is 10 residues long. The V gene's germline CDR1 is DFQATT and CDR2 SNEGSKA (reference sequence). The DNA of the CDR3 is TGCAGTGCTAGACAGGCAGGCTACACCTTC. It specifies CSARQAGYTF.

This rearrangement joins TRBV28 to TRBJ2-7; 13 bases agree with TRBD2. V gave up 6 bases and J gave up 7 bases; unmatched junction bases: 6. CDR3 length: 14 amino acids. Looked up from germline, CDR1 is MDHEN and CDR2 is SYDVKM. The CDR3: CASSGLAGVGEQYF. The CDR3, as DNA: TGTGCCAGCAGCGGACTAGCGGGAGTAGGTGAGCAGTACTTC.

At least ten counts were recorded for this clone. For the CDR3, the DNA is TGTGCCAGCCGGAAACGTGACACGAACACCGGGGAGCTGTTTTTT. Its protein product is CASRKRDTNTGELFF. The rearrangement links TRBV18 to TRBJ2-2, with D unresolved. Trimming removed 8 bases from V and 0 bases from J, with 13 bases in between. From germline, CDR1 is KGHSH and CDR2 LQKENI. The CDR3 length is 15 residues.

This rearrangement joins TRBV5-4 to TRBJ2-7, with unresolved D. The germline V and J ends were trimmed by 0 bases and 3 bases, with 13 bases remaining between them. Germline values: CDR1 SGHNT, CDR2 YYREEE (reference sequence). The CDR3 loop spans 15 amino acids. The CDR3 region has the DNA TGTGCCAGCAGCTTGGACCAAGTGGTAGACTACGAGCAGTACTTC. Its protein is CASSLDQVVDYEQYF.

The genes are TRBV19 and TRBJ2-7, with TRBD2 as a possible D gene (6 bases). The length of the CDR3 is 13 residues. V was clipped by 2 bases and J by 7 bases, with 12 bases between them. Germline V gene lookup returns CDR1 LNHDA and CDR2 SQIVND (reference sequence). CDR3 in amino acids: CASSIQVRGEQYF. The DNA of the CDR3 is TGTGCCAGTAGTATACAGGTTCGGGGGGAGCAGTACTTC.

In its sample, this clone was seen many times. The CDR3 here is CASSLTGAEAFF. CDR3 nucleotides: TGTGCCAGCAGCTTAACGGGCGCTGAAGCTTTCTTT. The genes are TRBV7-3 and TRBJ1-1; D remains unclear. CDR1 is SGHTA and CDR2 is FQGTGA in the germline V gene. The CDR3 is made up of 12 amino acids. V lost 0 bases, J lost 6 bases, and 5 bases lay in between.

The CDR3 spells CASSQGDTQYF. The DNA for the CDR3 is TGTGCCAGCAGCCAAGGAGATACGCAGTATTTT. The chain employs TRBV9 and TRBJ2-3; unclear D gene. The CDR3 loop spans 11 amino acids. From germline, CDR1 is SGDLS and CDR2 YYNGEE. V lost 4 bases and J 5 bases, leaving 5 bases between the germline ends.